The sequence of this T cell receptor (beta chain) was determined in a study of a mutant IDH1 vaccine in newly diagnosed glioma. Study overall: With temozolomide cycles, or 4-6 weeks after radiotherapy alone, vaccination was started. The treated group averaged 40.4 years old and was around 60% male, about 40% female. Therapy received beforehand was radiotherapy, temozolomide, or both, with most patients given both.

V gave up 4 bases and J gave up 3 bases; unmatched junction bases: 14. CDR1 and CDR2 from the germline V gene are MNHNS and SASEGT. The CDR3 totals 19 residues. The data were produced by immunoSEQ multiplex PCR, yet TCRdb's version contains in-frame clones alone and is incomplete. The sample yields about 51,000 clones, just under 80% seen once. As to time point: week 5, during vaccination. With topical imiquimod, each dose of the vaccine consisted of 300 ug of mutant IDH1 20-mer peptide. To note about this clone: Its antigen is unknown.

Source: PBMCs, taken from a glioma patient whose treatment included an IDH1 peptide vaccine. The sequence derives from a man aged 50-60 years with glioma. The chain employs TRBV6-1 and TRBJ2-1; 11 bases align to TRBD1. CDR3 in amino acids: CASSGGQGAGRWFYNEQFF. The CDR3 DNA sequence: TGTGCCAGCAGTGGCGGACAGGGGGCAGGTCGATGGTTCTACAATGAGCAGTTCTTC.